The rows below give T cell receptor beta chains drawn from one sample of a study of shared clonotypes between healthy human individuals. Profiled with immunoSEQ multiplex PCR; TCRdb holds only in-frame clones, not every one. The sample includes 2 million to 2.5 million clones, almost 96% seen only once; the top ten take roughly 0.13%. The sample was naive CD4+ T cells sorted from blood. These receptors were obtained from a man aged 18 to 35 in good health. The CDR3 runs from the conserved cysteine through the conserved F or W. A D gene is named only where the DNA matches it firmly. A clone size is listed for some rows: how often the clone was seen (once, few, many), or a class if it is expanded.

J gene	V gene	D gene	clone size	CDR3 DNA	CDR3 protein
TRBJ1-1	TRBV18	NA	NA	TGTGCCAGCTCACCATCGGCAGGGAACACTGAAGCTTTCTTT	CASSPSAGNTEAFF
TRBJ1-6	TRBV7-9	NA	NA	TGTGCCAGCAGCTTAGGGGTTGGGGTGGGTTCCAATTCACCCCTCCACTTT	CASSLGVGVGSNSPLHF
TRBJ2-1	TRBV18	NA	NA	TGTGCCAGCTCACCCACACGATACAATGAGCAGTTCTTC	CASSPTRYNEQFF
TRBJ2-7	TRBV7-9	NA	NA	TGTGCCAGCAGTGAACAGGTTACCTACGAGCAGTACTTC	CASSEQVTYEQYF
TRBJ1-1	TRBV7-9	NA	NA	TGTGCCAGCAGCTCAAAAGGTTTTTTTATTCGGACGGAAGCTTTCTTT	CASSSKGFFIRTEAFF
TRBJ2-1	TRBV5-6	NA	NA	TGTGCCAGCAGCTGGGGCTACAATGAGCAGTTCTTC	CASSWGYNEQFF
TRBJ1-1	TRBV5-4	TRBD1	NA	TGTGCCAGCAGCTTCGGGACAGGGAAGGCGGACACTGAAGCTTTCTTT	CASSFGTGKADTEAFF
TRBJ1-5	TRBV7-2	NA	NA	TGTGCCAGCAGCTTGCCGAATCAGCCCCAGCATTTT	CASSLPNQPQHF
TRBJ1-2	TRBV4-1	TRBD1	NA	TGCGCCAGCAGCCAAGATGAAACAGGGGGATATGGCTACACCTTC	CASSQDETGGYGYTF
TRBJ2-2	TRBV6-5	NA	NA	TGTGCCAGCAGTTACTCGTACACCGGGGAGCTGTTTTTT	CASSYSYTGELFF
TRBJ1-6	TRBV6-4	TRBD1	NA	TGTGCCAGCAGTACGGACAGGGGAGGAAATTCACCCCTCCACTTT	CASSTDRGGNSPLHF
TRBJ1-5	TRBV4-3	TRBD1	NA	TGCGCCAGCAGCCAAGAGACAGGGGGCAATCAGCCCCAGCATTTT	CASSQETGGNQPQHF
TRBJ2-5	TRBV7-3	NA	NA	TGTGCCAGCAGCTTAATCTTGGGCCCGGGAGAGACCCAGTACTTC	CASSLILGPGETQYF
TRBJ2-1	TRBV11-2	TRBD2	NA	TGTGCCAGCAGCTCACTCCTAGCGGGGCGGTACAATGAGCAGTTCTTC	CASSSLLAGRYNEQFF
TRBJ2-6	TRBV28	TRBD1	NA	TGTGCCAGCAGCGCGTCTGGGACAGGGGGCCTTGGGGCCAACGTCCTGACTTTC	CASSASGTGGLGANVLTF
TRBJ2-1	TRBV11-2	TRBD2	NA	TGTGCCAGCAGCCCCCCTCGGGGGGTCAGGAATGAGCAGTTCTTC	CASSPPRGVRNEQFF
TRBJ2-5	TRBV6-1	TRBD1	NA	TGTGCCAGCAGTCTCGACAGGGGAGAGACCCAGTACTTC	CASSLDRGETQYF
TRBJ2-5	TRBV5-1	TRBD1	NA	TGCGCCAGCAGCTCGACAGGGGCAGAGACCCAGTACTTC	CASSSTGAETQYF
TRBJ2-7	TRBV11-2	NA	NA	TGTGCCAGCAGCCCCTCATTGAACTACGAGCAGTACTTC	CASSPSLNYEQYF
TRBJ2-2	TRBV6-6	NA	NA	TGTGCCAGCAGTTATAGGCCAGGAGCAGGCGGGGAGCTGTTTTTT	CASSYRPGAGGELFF
TRBJ2-7	TRBV19	NA	NA	TGTGCCAGTAGTCCTCCCTCCTACGAGCAGTACTTC	CASSPPSYEQYF
TRBJ1-4	TRBV6-5	NA	NA	TGTGCCAGCGGCCTGGTAGCGGAAAAACTGTTTTTT	CASGLVAEKLFF
TRBJ2-1	TRBV30	TRBD2	NA	TGTGCCTGGGTAGGCGGGAGAATTAATGAGCAGTTCTTC	CAWVGGRINEQFF
TRBJ2-5	TRBV9	NA	NA	TGTGCCAGCAGCCCCCCCGGATCGAGAGAGACCCAGTACTTC	CASSPPGSRETQYF
TRBJ1-1	TRBV4-1	NA	once	TGCGCCAGCAGCCAAGATAGGAGTACTGAAGCTTTCTTT	CASSQDRSTEAFF
TRBJ2-7	TRBV5-1	NA	NA	TGCGCCAGCAGCCCACAGGTAGGACCCCTGGGTGGCGAGCAGTACTTC	CASSPQVGPLGGEQYF
TRBJ1-2	TRBV7-2	TRBD1	NA	TGTGCCAGCAGCTTAGTGGCGACAGGGGGCTACACCTTC	CASSLVATGGYTF
TRBJ2-5	TRBV28	NA	once	TGTGCCAGCACTCTAGGCGGGAAGAAAGAGACCCAGTACTTC	CASTLGGKKETQYF
TRBJ1-2	TRBV21-1	NA	NA	TGTGCCAGCAGCCCCGACGGACAGGGGGCGGAGGGCTACACCTTC	CASSPDGQGAEGYTF
TRBJ2-5	TRBV4-1	TRBD2	NA	TGCGCCAGCAGCCAACTTTTACTAGCGGGAGCCCCGGAGACCCAGTACTTC	CASSQLLLAGAPETQYF
TRBJ2-1	TRBV20-1	NA	NA	TGCAGTGTGACCAGTTCCAATGAGCAGTTCTTC	CSVTSSNEQFF
TRBJ1-2	TRBV4-1	NA	NA	TGCGCCAGCAGCCAAATCGATAGTTTAGCCTATGGCTACACCTTC	CASSQIDSLAYGYTF
TRBJ2-3	TRBV20-1	NA	NA	TGCAGTGCTAGATGGGAAGATACGCAGTATTTT	CSARWEDTQYF
TRBJ2-1	TRBV10-3	NA	NA	TGTGCCATCACCGGGGGTCTCAATGAGCAGTTCTTC	CAITGGLNEQFF
TRBJ1-4	TRBV2	NA	NA	TGTGCCAGCAGTAGTAGACAGTCAACTAATGAAAAACTGTTTTTT	CASSSRQSTNEKLFF
TRBJ2-7	TRBV6-5	NA	once	TGTGCCAGCAGTTACTCGAGCGCAGGCTTGAACTACGAGCAGTACTTC	CASSYSSAGLNYEQYF
TRBJ1-2	TRBV29-1	NA	NA	TGCAGCGTTGGAGGCAATGTGGTTAACTATGGCTACACCTTC	CSVGGNVVNYGYTF
TRBJ2-7	TRBV5-1	NA	NA	TGCGCCAGCAGCCCTCAAGGGACAAACTACGAGCAGTACTTC	CASSPQGTNYEQYF
TRBJ2-5	TRBV10-1	NA	NA	TGCGCCAGCAGTGAATCAGGGAGGGAGACCCAGTACTTC	CASSESGRETQYF
TRBJ1-5	TRBV7-2	NA	NA	TGTGCCAGCAGCTCTTCTGGTTGGGGGCAGCCCCAGCATTTT	CASSSSGWGQPQHF
TRBJ1-6	TRBV4-3	NA	NA	TGCGCCAGCAGCAGAACGGCATCGCGGAACTCACCCCTCCACTTT	CASSRTASRNSPLHF
TRBJ2-6	TRBV9	NA	NA	TGTGCCAGCAGCGTACTAGACCGGCACTCTGGGGCCAACGTCCTGACTTTC	CASSVLDRHSGANVLTF
TRBJ1-2	TRBV6-1	NA	NA	TGTGCCAGCAGTGATCTCGCCGGGGGCGGGGGCTACACCTTC	CASSDLAGGGGYTF
TRBJ2-7	TRBV2	TRBD1	NA	TGTGCCAGCAGTTTGGGCCGGACAGGGACCGAGCAGTACTTC	CASSLGRTGTEQYF
TRBJ1-5	TRBV19	NA	NA	TGTGCCAGTAGTATAGCCCTGGGCCCTTCGAATCAGCCCCAGCATTTT	CASSIALGPSNQPQHF
TRBJ1-5	TRBV28	TRBD1	NA	TGTGCCAGCAGTAGACAGGGCGGTCAGCCCCAGCATTTT	CASSRQGGQPQHF
TRBJ1-2	TRBV7-9	NA	NA	TGTGCCAGCAGCTTCACTTCCGGGGTCCCCGGCTATGGCTACACCTTC	CASSFTSGVPGYGYTF
TRBJ1-4	TRBV28	NA	NA	TGTGCCAGCAGTTTGGGAGGGTCTGAAAAACTGTTTTTT	CASSLGGSEKLFF
TRBJ2-7	TRBV6-5	NA	NA	TGTGCCAGCAGTTACTCCGCAGGGAGCTCCTACGAGCAGTACTTC	CASSYSAGSSYEQYF
TRBJ2-7	TRBV4-1	TRBD1	NA	TGCGCCAGCAGCCCTGGGGACAGGGAAGGTTACGAGCAGTACTTC	CASSPGDREGYEQYF
TRBJ2-2	TRBV29-1	TRBD2	NA	TGCAGCGCCGGGACTAGCGGGGTTGGGGAGCTGTTTTTT	CSAGTSGVGELFF
TRBJ2-1	TRBV19	TRBD2	NA	TGTGCCAGTAGTTCGGGTCGGGGGGGCTTCGATGAGCAGTTCTTC	CASSSGRGGFDEQFF